These 22 T cell receptor beta chains originate from one sample sequenced in a study of cytomegalovirus exposure and HLA in healthy donors. Measured with immunoSEQ multiplex PCR; TCRdb has only the in-frame clones, and not every one. The table has 250,000 to 350,000 clones, approximately 90% seen once. Sequenced input: PBMCs. The receptors stem from a woman between 18 and 29 years old in good health and CMV-seronegative.

J is TRBJ2-5 and V is TRBV9, with TRBD2 matching over 10 bases. V dropped 2 bases and J dropped 5; count of bases not matched to a gene: 6. This CDR3 region has 15 residues. Germline lookup yields CDR1 SGDLS and CDR2 YYNGEE. The CDR3 here is CASSVLAGDGETQYF. CDR3 bases: TGTGCCAGCAGCGTCCTAGCGGGAGATGGGGAGACCCAGTACTTC.

The CDR3 DNA is TGTGCCAGCAGTTATCGACAGGGGAATGGGCCCCAGCATTTT. Protein: CASSYRQGNGPQHF. This chain uses TRBV6-5 with TRBJ1-5; 8 nucleotides agree with TRBD1. Trimming at V came to 3 bases and at J to 9 bases, leaving 7 bases not matched to a gene. This CDR3 has 14 residues. Looked up from germline, CDR1 is MNHEY and CDR2 is SVGAGI.

This clone was seen only a few times. CDR3 bases: TGCAGCGTTGCAGTACTAGGAGGGAACGGCTATGGCTACACCTTC. Residues: CSVAVLGGNGYGYTF. The rearrangement links TRBV29-1 to TRBJ1-2, with D hard to call. Germline V gene lookup returns CDR1 SQVTM and CDR2 ANQGSEA. The CDR3 has 15 residues. V dropped 4 bases and J dropped 4 bases, with 19 bases sitting between them. The variable domain in full, with the rest retrieved from reference TRBV29-1 and TRBJ1-2, is SAVISQKPSRDICQRGTSLTIQCQVDSQVTMMFWYRQQPGQSLTLIATANQGSEATYESGFVIDKFPISRPNLTFSTLTVSNMSPEDSSIYLCSVAVLGGNGYGYTFGSGTRLTVV.

The chain couples TRBV5-1 to TRBJ2-2; no definite D call. Germline CDR1 is SGHRS and CDR2 is YFSETQ. This CDR3 is 11 amino acids long. Deletions cut 3 bases from V and 6 bases from J, with 3 bases between. The CDR3 loop is CASSSSGELFF. CDR3 in DNA: TGCGCCAGCAGCTCGTCCGGGGAGCTGTTTTTT.

In DNA form, the CDR3 reads TGTGCCAGCAGTCTCCAGTCCCACTCCTACGAGCAGTACTTC. It is translated as CASSLQSHSYEQYF. The chain couples TRBV27 to TRBJ2-7; D is unresolved. CDR1 MNHEY and CDR2 SMNVEV come from the germline V gene (reference sequence). The V and J ends lost 5 bases and 0 bases respectively, with 11 bases between them. The CDR3 consists of 14 residues.

This chain connects TRBV9 to TRBJ2-5; tentatively, D is TRBD2 (7 bases). Per the germline V gene, CDR1 is SGDLS and CDR2 is YYNGEE. The CDR3 is 15 amino acids. V lost 4 bases and J lost 5, with 18 bases in between. CDR3 protein: CASSPRGGAGETQYF. CDR3 in DNA: TGTGCCAGCAGCCCCCGAGGGGGAGCGGGGGAGACCCAGTACTTC.

V usage is TRBV2 and J usage is TRBJ1-2, with TRBD1 identical over 7 bases. CDR3 length equals 13 residues. CDR1 is SNHLY and CDR2 is FYNNEI in the germline V gene. Unmatched junction bases numbered 5, after V lost 6 bases and J lost 4 bases. The DNA for the CDR3 is TGTGCCAGCAGGCGGGACAGCACCTATGGCTACACCTTC. Protein sequence: CASRRDSTYGYTF.

The V gene is TRBV18, the J gene TRBJ1-1; no clear D gene. V was trimmed by 3 bases and J by 1 base, leaving 6 bases between them. Germline-derived CDR1 and CDR2 are KGHSH and LQKENI. CDR3 length equals 13 residues. CDR3 DNA sequence: TGTGCCAGCTCACCGGGCACGAACACTGAAGCTTTCTTT. Encoded protein: CASSPGTNTEAFF.

This chain uses TRBV18 with TRBJ2-7, with 7 bases that match TRBD1. V trimming: 2 bases; J trimming: 1 base; junction bases outside the gene matches: 5. Germline CDR1 KGHSH, CDR2 LQKENI. The CDR3 length is 15 residues. The CDR3 DNA reads as TGTGCCAGCTCACCAAGGACAGGCCTGTCCTACGAGCAGTACTTC. Translating it yields CASSPRTGLSYEQYF.

The V call is TRBV5-1, the J call TRBJ2-7; 8 bases align to TRBD1. This CDR3 spans 16 amino acids. Germline-derived CDR1 and CDR2 are SGHRS and YFSETQ. Trimming cost V 4 bases and J 0 bases; bases outside gene matches: 9. CDR3 in amino acids: CASSPYGQGLSYEQYF. In DNA form, the CDR3 reads TGCGCCAGCAGCCCCTATGGACAGGGTCTCTCCTACGAGCAGTACTTC.

The chain joins TRBV9 to TRBJ1-3; perhaps TRBD1 as D (6 bases). This CDR3 comprises 12 residues. Looked up from germline, CDR1 is SGDLS and CDR2 is YYNGEE. The V gene lost 8 bases and the J gene lost 3 bases, with 9 bases spanning the gap. CDR3 DNA sequence: TGTGCCAGTACAGGGTATGGAAACACCATATATTTT. Translation gives CASTGYGNTIYF.

On this clone itself: In the same sample, other DNA sequences code for this CDR3. The gene calls are TRBV7-2 and TRBJ1-5; 7 positions match TRBD1. Looked up from germline, CDR1 is SGHTA and CDR2 is FQGNSA. The CDR3 spans 14 residues. V lost 5 bases, J lost 2 bases, and 3 bases stayed unmatched. This CDR3 is CASSPTGGNQPQHF. The CDR3 DNA reads as TGTGCCAGCAGCCCTACAGGGGGCAATCAGCCCCAGCATTTT. Variable domain in full (rest from reference TRBV7-2 and TRBJ1-5): GAGVSQSPSNKVTEKGKDVELRCDPISGHTALYWYRQSLGQGLEFLIYFQGNSAPDKSGLPSDRFSAERTGGSVSTLTIQRTQQEDSAVYLCASSPTGGNQPQHFGDGTRLSIL.

J is TRBJ1-1 and V is TRBV18; the D is unclear. This CDR3 comprises 14 residues. The germline gives CDR1 KGHSH, CDR2 LQKENI. V lost 2 bases, J lost 0 bases, and 7 bases lay in between. CDR3 nucleotides: TGTGCCAGCTCACCAGAGTTTATGAACACTGAAGCTTTCTTT. Translating it yields CASSPEFMNTEAFF.

V and J are TRBV19 and TRBJ2-3; D is unresolved. The length of the CDR3 is 13 residues. V lost 6 bases and J lost 6, with 13 bases in between. Germline values: CDR1 LNHDA, CDR2 SQIVND (reference sequence). CDR3 coding DNA: TGTGCCAGTAGAAGACCCGCGGAGGATACGCAGTATTTT. As protein: CASRRPAEDTQYF.

V is TRBV7-2 and J is TRBJ2-1, with 8 bases matching TRBD2. This CDR3 has 15 residues. Germline CDR1 SGHTA, CDR2 FQGNSA. The V gene end was trimmed by 5 bases and the J gene end by 7 bases; junction bases not matched to a gene: 10. CDR3 sequence: CASSTIAGMGNEQFF. The CDR3 DNA reads as TGTGCCAGCAGCACCATAGCGGGAATGGGGAATGAGCAGTTCTTC. Based on the CDR3 plus reference TRBV7-2 and TRBJ2-1, the full variable domain is GAGVSQSPSNKVTEKGKDVELRCDPISGHTALYWYRQSLGQGLEFLIYFQGNSAPDKSGLPSDRFSAERTGGSVSTLTIQRTQQEDSAVYLCASSTIAGMGNEQFFGPGTRLTVL.

This rearrangement joins TRBV7-9 to TRBJ2-3; TRBD2 might be the D (5 bases). The CDR3 is 15 residues long. Germline assignment: CDR1 SEHNR and CDR2 FQNEAQ (reference sequence). The germline V and J ends were trimmed by 5 bases and 4 bases, with 16 bases remaining between them. This CDR3 reads CASSGPEGPPDTQYF. CDR3 DNA: TGTGCCAGCAGCGGCCCCGAGGGCCCCCCAGATACGCAGTATTTT.

The CDR3 DNA is TGTGCCATCAGTGGGGGCCGGGCCACGGACGAGCAGTACTTC. Translating it yields CAISGGRATDEQYF. The rearrangement uses TRBV10-3 and TRBJ2-7; maybe TRBD1 (5 bases). Trimming shortened V by 4 bases and J by 5 bases, and 15 bases separated the two germline ends. The CDR3 is 14 amino acids. CDR1 is ENHRY, CDR2 SYGVKD, per germline.

The genes are TRBV14 and TRBJ2-5; 8 nucleotides agree with TRBD2. Germline assignment: CDR1 SGHDN and CDR2 FVKESK. This CDR3 has 14 amino acids. V shed 4 bases, J shed 1 base, and the junction held 2 bases outside the gene matches. The CDR3 loop reads CASSPLAVQETQYF. CDR3 coding DNA: TGTGCCAGCAGCCCACTAGCGGTCCAAGAGACCCAGTACTTC. The full variable domain, its missing parts supplied by reference TRBV14 and TRBJ2-5, is EAGVTQFPSHSVIEKGQTVTLRCDPISGHDNLYWYRRVMGKEIKFLLHFVKESKQDESGMPNNRFLAERTGGTYSTLKVQPAELEDSGVYFCASSPLAVQETQYFGPGTRLLVL.

The chain joins TRBV14 to TRBJ2-1, with 11 positions matching TRBD2. The ends lost 4 bases at V and 4 bases at J; junction bases unmatched: 6. Looked up from germline, CDR1 is SGHDN and CDR2 is FVKESK. The CDR3 has 16 residues. The DNA for the CDR3 is TGTGCCAGCAGCCCCCGACTAGCGGGGACTTACAATGAGCAGTTCTTC. Translated, it gives CASSPRLAGTYNEQFF.

The chain uses TRBV6-5 and TRBJ2-1; 12 positions match TRBD2. The CDR3 runs 15 residues. With V trimmed by 6 bases and J by 4 bases, 4 bases remained unmatched. Germline V gives CDR1 MNHEY, CDR2 SVGAGI. The CDR3, as DNA: TGTGCCAGCAGCTCCGGGACTAGCGGGTACAATGAGCAGTTCTTC. This encodes CASSSGTSGYNEQFF.

This chain connects TRBV5-1 to TRBJ2-7, with a tentative D call TRBD2 (6 bases). CDR1 is SGHRS and CDR2 is YFSETQ in the germline V gene. V lost 2 bases and J lost 0, with 12 bases in between. The CDR3 totals 15 residues. The CDR3 reads CASSFGRGISYEQYF. In nucleotides, the CDR3 is TGCGCCAGCAGCTTCGGGCGCGGGATCTCCTACGAGCAGTACTTC.

This clone has just one count. This chain joins TRBV5-8 and TRBJ1-2; TRBD1 matches at 7 bases. Trimming removed 7 bases from V and 0 bases from J; junction bases left unmatched: 6. There are 14 residues in the CDR3. CDR1 is SGHTS, CDR2 YDEGEE, per germline. The CDR3 region has the DNA TGTGCCAGCGTCCCGGGACAGTCTAACTATGGCTACACCTTC. It translates to CASVPGQSNYGYTF.